The TCR beta chain described here comes from a study of blood T cell repertoires in COVID-19. Study-level background: Acute and convalescent COVID-19 samples came from the United States, Italy and Spain. The cDNA or gDNA used as material had been derived from T cells, B-cell-depleted T cells, or PBMCs.

Germline V gene sequence: CDR1 KGHSH, CDR2 LQKENI. Trimming cost V 3 bases and J 6 bases, with 12 bases left between them. The CDR3 contains 13 residues. Under the authors' procedure: By means of reference gene primer amplification, nucleated cell counts were estimated. Method: immunoSEQ multiplex PCR; TCRdb's copy keeps in-frame clones and lacks some. Clone size and the V and J calls come from that table; the DNA yielded D and trimming. The sample carries about 63,000 clones, about four fifths recorded once. This TCR derives from a human donor in a cohort sampled during active COVID-19. Material: peripheral blood. The gene calls are TRBV18 and TRBJ2-7, with D perhaps TRBD2 (5 bases). This CDR3 reads CASSPGTSGEQYF. CDR3 sequence (DNA): TGTGCCAGCTCACCCGGTACTAGTGGCGAGCAGTACTTC.